These T cell receptor beta chains were read from a single sample in a study of T cell responses to AZD1222 COVID-19 vaccine. The data were produced by immunoSEQ multiplex PCR, yet TCRdb's version contains in-frame clones alone and is incomplete. This table holds about 110,000 clones, 88% found once. The sample was peripheral blood, taken on day 0 of AZD1222 vaccination. Source of these receptors: an adult in good health. The CDR3 runs from the conserved cysteine through the conserved F or W. Fields, in order: clone size, D gene, J gene, V gene, CDR3 protein, CDR3 DNA. A D gene is named only where the DNA matches it firmly. The size field is filled for only some rows; it gives once, few, many or a size class.

- - TRBJ1-2 TRBV11-3 CASSLRGYTF TGTGCCAGCAGCCTACGTGGCTACACCTTC
- - TRBJ1-1 TRBV9 CASSAGRGLPEAFF TGTGCCAGCAGCGCGGGGAGAGGTTTACCTGAAGCTTTCTTT
- - TRBJ1-5 TRBV29-1 CSVEGTGNQPQHF TGCAGCGTTGAAGGGACGGGGAATCAGCCCCAGCATTTT
- - TRBJ2-6 TRBV3-1/TRBV3-2 CASSQAASGANVLTF TGTGCCAGCAGCCAAGCGGCCTCTGGGGCCAACGTCCTGACTTTC
- - TRBJ2-1 TRBV7-2 CASGSRFFREQFF TGTGCCAGCGGATCACGGTTTTTCCGTGAGCAGTTCTTC
- - TRBJ1-1 TRBV27 CASSLPSGPAFF TGTGCCAGCAGTCTCCCCTCAGGACCAGCTTTCTTT
- - TRBJ2-1 TRBV11-2 CASSRVGNEQFF TGTGCCAGCAGTAGGGTGGGCAATGAGCAGTTCTTC
- - TRBJ2-6 TRBV7-2 CASSLVVLSSGANVLTF TGTGCCAGCAGCTTAGTGGTGCTTAGCTCTGGGGCCAACGTCCTGACTTTC
- - TRBJ2-5 TRBV30 CAWNRGRETQYF TGTGCCTGGAATCGGGGGAGGGAGACCCAGTACTTC
- TRBD2 TRBJ2-3 TRBV6-2/TRBV6-3 CASSRPGLAHSNTQYF TGTGCCAGCAGTCGACCGGGACTAGCCCACTCGAATACGCAGTATTTT
- - TRBJ1-1 TRBV18 CASSSARTDNTEAFF TGTGCCAGCTCATCGGCAAGGACAGATAACACTGAAGCTTTCTTT
- - TRBJ1-1 TRBV29-1 CSVDGGGETEAFF TGCAGCGTTGATGGGGGAGGGGAAACTGAAGCTTTCTTT
once - TRBJ1-2 TRBV19 CASSIGGGGASGYTF TGTGCCAGTAGTATAGGTGGAGGGGGTGCCAGTGGCTACACCTTC
- TRBD1 TRBJ1-2 TRBV19 CASSIPLGQGHYGYTF TGTGCCAGTAGTATACCCCTCGGACAGGGCCACTATGGCTACACCTTC
- TRBD1 TRBJ1-1 TRBV7-9 CASRMDRMNTEAFF TGTGCCAGCAGAATGGACAGGATGAACACTGAAGCTTTCTTT
- - TRBJ2-3 TRBV6-4 CASSEPRDHLRTDTQYF TGTGCCAGCAGTGAACCCAGGGACCACTTGCGCACAGATACGCAGTATTTT
- TRBD1 TRBJ1-2 TRBV5-1 CASRGTGRDYGYTF TGCGCCAGCAGGGGGACAGGGAGGGACTATGGCTACACCTTC
once TRBD2 TRBJ2-1 TRBV28 CASSSHRTSGGSYNEQFF TGTGCCAGCAGTTCCCACCGGACTAGCGGGGGGTCATACAATGAGCAGTTCTTC
- - TRBJ2-1 TRBV7-8 CASSLAEVATGRTYNEQFF TGTGCCAGCAGCTTAGCAGAAGTGGCCACGGGACGGACCTACAATGAGCAGTTCTTC
- - TRBJ1-1 TRBV7-8 CASSLGEGTEAFF TGTGCCAGCAGCTTGGGGGAGGGGACTGAAGCTTTCTTT
- - TRBJ1-5 TRBV19 CAGGVSGNQPQHF TGTGCCGGGGGGGTCTCGGGCAATCAGCCCCAGCATTTT
- - TRBJ1-2 TRBV6-1 CASSEGFGYTF TGTGCCAGCAGTGAGGGATTTGGCTACACCTTC
- - TRBJ1-5 TRBV2 CASRNGQQNQPQHF TGTGCCAGCAGAAATGGACAGCAGAATCAGCCCCAGCATTTT
- TRBD1 TRBJ1-2 TRBV18 CASSPPGQGIYGYTF TGTGCCAGCTCACCACCAGGACAGGGGATCTATGGCTACACCTTC